This is a list of T cell receptor beta chains from one sample in a study of control samples from healthy donors and cancer patients. Some clones are missing from TCRdb's copy, which holds only in-frame ones; the method was immunoSEQ multiplex PCR. The sample has 130,000 or so clones, around 94% seen once. Sequences were obtained from blood. These receptors originate from a man aged 40-49 years in good health. Both conserved end residues are part of each CDR3. A D gene is named only where the DNA matches it firmly. The size entry is marked missing in some rows and otherwise reads once, few, many or a size class.

>-|TRBV24-1|TRBJ2-2|-
CATSDDRPGELFF
TGTGCCACCAGTGATGACAGGCCCGGGGAGCTGTTTTTT
>-|TRBV10-2|TRBJ1-5|TRBD1
CASSGQGAREQPQHF
TGCGCCAGCAGTGGCCAGGGGGCGCGGGAACAGCCCCAGCATTTT
>-|TRBV9|TRBJ2-5|-
CASSVSVGETQYF
TGTGCCAGCAGCGTATCGGTAGGAGAGACCCAGTACTTC
>few|TRBV6-5|TRBJ1-2|-
CASRTTNYGYTF
TGTGCCAGCCGGACAACTAACTATGGCTACACCTTC
>-|TRBV6-5|TRBJ1-3|-
CASRGGYSGNTIYF
TGTGCCAGCAGGGGGGGTTACTCTGGAAACACCATATATTTT
>-|TRBV6-2/TRBV6-3|TRBJ2-7|-
CASSYSIQGGEQYF
TGTGCCAGCAGTTACTCGATTCAGGGAGGCGAGCAGTACTTC
>once|TRBV30|TRBJ1-6|TRBD1
CAWRFGTGDWSPLHF
TGTGCCTGGCGTTTCGGGACAGGGGACTGGTCACCCCTCCACTTT
>once|TRBV5-1|TRBJ2-3|-
CASSLDPSTDTQYF
TGCGCCAGCAGCTTGGACCCAAGCACAGATACGCAGTATTTT
>-|TRBV10-3|TRBJ1-5|TRBD1
CAISERQGGNQPQHF
TGTGCCATCAGTGAGCGACAGGGGGGCAATCAGCCCCAGCATTTT
>-|TRBV3-1/TRBV3-2|TRBJ1-2|-
CAIGQAGYGYTF
TGTGCCATAGGGCAGGCGGGCTATGGCTACACCTTC
>-|TRBV6-1|TRBJ1-1|-
CASSYTGTAEAFF
TGTGCCAGCAGTTATACCGGAACAGCTGAAGCTTTCTTT
>-|TRBV11-2|TRBJ1-2|-
CASSSPRQGYGYTF
TGTGCCAGCAGCTCACCGAGGCAAGGCTATGGCTACACCTTC
>-|TRBV11-2|TRBJ2-1|-
CASSLIRDNEQFF
TGTGCCAGCAGCTTAATCCGAGACAATGAGCAGTTCTTC
>-|TRBV9|TRBJ1-2|TRBD1
CASRQGNYGYTF
TGTGCCAGCAGACAGGGGAACTATGGCTACACCTTC
>-|TRBV18|TRBJ1-1|-
CASSPGGRVNTEAFF
TGTGCCAGCTCCCCCGGGGGGCGGGTGAACACTGAAGCTTTCTTT
>-|TRBV25-1|TRBJ2-7|-
CASSGAGQIYEQYF
TGTGCCAGCAGTGGGGCGGGACAGATATACGAGCAGTACTTC
>-|TRBV7-8|TRBJ1-1|-
CASSRAGAPEAFF
TGTGCCAGCAGCCGGGCAGGCGCACCTGAAGCTTTCTTT
>-|TRBV7-9|TRBJ1-1|-
CASVGTGSAFF
TGTGCCAGCGTAGGTACAGGGAGCGCTTTCTTT
>-|TRBV20-1|TRBJ2-1|TRBD2
CSATEKLAGGYNEQFF
TGCAGTGCTACTGAAAAACTAGCGGGGGGTTACAATGAGCAGTTCTTC
>-|TRBV5-1|TRBJ1-1|-
CASSVTGTHTEAFF
TGCGCCAGCAGCGTAACCGGGACGCACACTGAAGCTTTCTTT
>-|TRBV11-2|TRBJ2-2|-
CARNSLSHNTGELFF
TGTGCCAGAAACAGCCTTTCGCATAACACCGGGGAGCTGTTTTTT
>-|TRBV7-9|TRBJ2-7|TRBD1
CASSPYTGDSYEQYF
TGTGCCAGCAGCCCATACACAGGGGATTCCTACGAGCAGTACTTC
>once|TRBV14|TRBJ2-7|TRBD1
CASSPLTGKIYYEQYF
TGTGCCAGCAGCCCTTTGACAGGGAAAATATACTACGAGCAGTACTTC
>-|TRBV10-2|TRBJ1-4|TRBD1
CASSLQGNEKLFF
TGCGCCAGCAGTTTACAGGGGAATGAAAAACTGTTTTTT
>-|TRBV3-1/TRBV3-2|TRBJ2-5|TRBD2
CASSQAGGYQETQYF
TGTGCCAGCAGCCAAGCGGGAGGCTACCAAGAGACCCAGTACTTC
>-|TRBV10-2|TRBJ2-5|-
CASSKRYQETQYF
TGCGCCAGCAGTAAGAGGTACCAAGAGACCCAGTACTTC
>once|TRBV21-1|TRBJ1-4|-
CASSKSDRATNEKLFF
TGTGCCAGCAGCAAATCGGACAGGGCAACTAATGAAAAACTGTTTTTT
>-|TRBV5-1|TRBJ2-3|-
CASSGGLYRDTQYF
TGCGCCAGCAGTGGTGGTCTGTACAGAGATACGCAGTATTTT
>-|TRBV7-2|TRBJ1-2|TRBD1
CASSQGQGGSYGYTF
TGTGCCAGCAGCCAGGGACAGGGCGGTAGCTATGGCTACACCTTC
>-|TRBV5-1|TRBJ1-5|-
CASSLSQGSNQPQHF
TGCGCCAGCAGCTTATCACAGGGTAGCAATCAGCCCCAGCATTTT
>-|TRBV18|TRBJ1-5|-
CASSQGQNSNQPQHF
TGTGCCAGCTCCCAGGGCCAGAATAGCAATCAGCCCCAGCATTTT
>-|TRBV15|TRBJ2-1|TRBD1
CATERDRGNNEQFF
TGTGCCACGGAACGGGACAGGGGAAACAATGAGCAGTTCTTC
>-|TRBV7-2|TRBJ1-1|-
CASRHPGARTEAFF
TGTGCCAGCAGACACCCCGGGGCACGAACTGAAGCTTTCTTT
>-|TRBV28|TRBJ2-3|TRBD2
CASSWSGRADTQYF
TGTGCCAGCAGTTGGAGCGGGAGGGCAGATACGCAGTATTTT
>-|TRBV28|TRBJ1-2|-
CATHGTYGYTF
TGTGCCACCCATGGCACCTATGGCTACACCTTC
>-|TRBV27|TRBJ2-2|-
CASSLEGRISNTGELFF
TGTGCCAGCAGTTTAGAGGGACGGATTTCGAACACCGGGGAGCTGTTTTTT
>-|TRBV4-1|TRBJ1-1|-
CASSQDAVWGGFWGQSTEAFF
TGCGCCAGCAGCCAAGATGCTGTTTGGGGGGGTTTCTGGGGCCAAAGCACTGAAGCTTTCTTT
>-|TRBV5-5|TRBJ2-3|TRBD1
CASSNGTGSDTQYF
TGTGCCAGCAGCAACGGGACAGGGTCAGATACGCAGTATTTT
>-|TRBV7-9|TRBJ1-1|-
CASITPGQTNTEAFF
TGTGCCAGCATCACTCCCGGACAGACGAACACTGAAGCTTTCTTT
>-|TRBV7-2|TRBJ1-1|TRBD1
CASSLEILQGAMDTEAFF
TGTGCCAGCAGCTTAGAGATTCTACAGGGGGCTATGGACACTGAAGCTTTCTTT
>-|TRBV15|TRBJ2-2|TRBD1
CATSFDRQGDRTGELFF
TGTGCCACCAGCTTCGATCGACAGGGCGATAGGACCGGGGAGCTGTTTTTT
>-|TRBV9|TRBJ1-1|TRBD1
CASSFGQGTEAFF
TGTGCCAGCAGTTTTGGACAGGGCACTGAAGCTTTCTTT